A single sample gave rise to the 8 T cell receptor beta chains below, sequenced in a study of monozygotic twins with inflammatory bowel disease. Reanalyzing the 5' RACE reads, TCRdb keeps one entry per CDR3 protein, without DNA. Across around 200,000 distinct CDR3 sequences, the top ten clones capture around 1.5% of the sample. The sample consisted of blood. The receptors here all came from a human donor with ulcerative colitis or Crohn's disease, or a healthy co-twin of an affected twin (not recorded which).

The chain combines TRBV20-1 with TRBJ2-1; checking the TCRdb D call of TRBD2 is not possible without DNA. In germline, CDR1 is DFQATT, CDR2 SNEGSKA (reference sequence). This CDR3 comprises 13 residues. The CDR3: CSLKGTLHNEQFF.

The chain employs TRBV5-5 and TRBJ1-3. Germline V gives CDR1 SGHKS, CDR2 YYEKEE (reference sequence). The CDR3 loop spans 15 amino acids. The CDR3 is CASSLGGYSGNTIYF.

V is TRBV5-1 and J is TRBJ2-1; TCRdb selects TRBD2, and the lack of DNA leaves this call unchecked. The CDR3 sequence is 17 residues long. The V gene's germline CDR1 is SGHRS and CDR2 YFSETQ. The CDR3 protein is CASSFGLAGAVNNEQFF. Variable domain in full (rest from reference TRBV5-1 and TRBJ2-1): KAGVTQTPRYLIKTRGQQVTLSCSPISGHRSVSWYQQTPGQGLQFLFEYFSETQRNKGNFPGRFSGRQFSNSRSEMNVSTLELGDSALYLCASSFGLAGAVNNEQFFGPGTRLTVL.

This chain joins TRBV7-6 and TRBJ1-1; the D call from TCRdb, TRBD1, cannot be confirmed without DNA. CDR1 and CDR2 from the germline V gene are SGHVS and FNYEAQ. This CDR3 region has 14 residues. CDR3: CASSSQQGHTEAFF.

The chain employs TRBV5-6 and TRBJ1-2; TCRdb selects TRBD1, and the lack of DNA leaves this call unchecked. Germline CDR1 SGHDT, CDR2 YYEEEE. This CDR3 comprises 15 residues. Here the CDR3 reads CASSSSGTDLYGYTF. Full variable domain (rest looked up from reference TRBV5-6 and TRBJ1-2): DAGVTQSPTHLIKTRGQQVTLRCSPKSGHDTVSWYQQALGQGPQFIFQYYEEEERQRGNFPDRFSGHQFPNYSSELNVNALLLGDSALYLCASSSSGTDLYGYTFGSGTRLTVV.

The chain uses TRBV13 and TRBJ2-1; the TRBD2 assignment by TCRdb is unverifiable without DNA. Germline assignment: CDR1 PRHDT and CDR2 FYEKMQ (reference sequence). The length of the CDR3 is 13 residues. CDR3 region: CASSLRPGPEQFF.

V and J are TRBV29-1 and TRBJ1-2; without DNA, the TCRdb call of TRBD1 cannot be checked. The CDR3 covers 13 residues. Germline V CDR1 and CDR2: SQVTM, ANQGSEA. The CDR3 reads CSVSGVSDYGYTF. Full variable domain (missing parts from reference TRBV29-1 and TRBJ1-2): SAVISQKPSRDICQRGTSLTIQCQVDSQVTMMFWYRQQPGQSLTLIATANQGSEATYESGFVIDKFPISRPNLTFSTLTVSNMSPEDSSIYLCSVSGVSDYGYTFGSGTRLTVV.

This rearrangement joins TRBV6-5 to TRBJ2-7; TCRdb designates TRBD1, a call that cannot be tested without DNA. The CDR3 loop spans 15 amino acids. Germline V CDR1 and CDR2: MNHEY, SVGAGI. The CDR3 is CASSYSRSGFYEQYF.